These T cell receptor beta chains were read from a single sample in a study of blood T cell repertoires in COVID-19. The method was immunoSEQ multiplex PCR; TCRdb's version includes in-frame clones alone and lacks a portion of them. Counted here are about 200,000 clones, about 86% occurring once; the ten biggest clones make up 0.78%. Input material: peripheral blood. The receptors were sampled from a woman aged 70 to 79 with acute or convalescent COVID-19. Both conserved end residues are part of each CDR3. A D gene is named only where the DNA matches it firmly. Some rows mark clone size as missing; the rest say once, few, many or name a class of expanded clone.

V	J	length	size	D	CDR3	DNA
TRBV6-2/TRBV6-3	TRBJ1-1	17	few	TRBD1	CASSRDRGRGVNTEAFF	TGTGCCAGCAGCCGGGACAGGGGGCGCGGGGTGAACACTGAAGCTTTCTTT
TRBV5-4	TRBJ1-1	14	.	.	CASSGQRENTEAFF	TGTGCCAGCAGTGGGCAGAGGGAGAACACTGAAGCTTTCTTT
TRBV11-3	TRBJ1-6	15	.	TRBD1	CASSLAPGGTSPLHF	TGTGCCAGCAGCTTAGCCCCAGGGGGCACTTCACCCCTCCACTTT
TRBV18	TRBJ2-5	14	.	.	CASSPGLAQETQYF	TGTGCCAGCTCACCAGGGCTAGCCCAAGAGACCCAGTACTTC
TRBV9	TRBJ1-4	14	.	TRBD1	CASSPGQANEKLFF	TGTGCCAGCAGCCCCGGACAGGCTAATGAAAAACTGTTTTTT
TRBV27	TRBJ1-6	15	.	.	CASSLSPTVNSPLHF	TGTGCCAGCAGTTTATCGCCTACAGTTAATTCACCCCTCCACTTT
TRBV2	TRBJ2-1	14	.	TRBD2	CASGGVVSYNEQFF	TGTGCCAGCGGGGGGGTCGTCTCCTACAATGAGCAGTTCTTC
TRBV28	TRBJ1-2	15	.	TRBD1	CASSLQATGLGGYTF	TGTGCCAGCAGTTTACAGGCGACAGGGTTGGGAGGCTACACCTTC
TRBV7-9	TRBJ1-5	15	.	.	CASSLGSGGNQPQHF	TGTGCCAGCAGCTTAGGGTCCGGGGGTAATCAGCCCCAGCATTTT
TRBV27	TRBJ2-2	13	.	.	CASRLLNTGELFF	TGTGCCAGTAGACTACTGAACACCGGGGAGCTGTTTTTT
TRBV6-5	TRBJ1-2	15	.	.	CASNSGAGGYYGYTF	TGTGCCAGCAATTCAGGGGCGGGCGGGTATTATGGCTACACCTTC
TRBV7-6	TRBJ2-2	16	.	TRBD1	CASSPRTGANTGELFF	TGTGCCAGCAGCCCAAGGACAGGGGCAAACACCGGGGAGCTGTTTTTT
TRBV9	TRBJ2-1	16	.	TRBD2	CASSVALSGGANEQFF	TGTGCCAGCAGCGTAGCTCTGAGCGGGGGGGCGAATGAGCAGTTCTTC
TRBV10-3	TRBJ1-2	17	.	TRBD1	CAISELPGQDANYGYTF	TGTGCCATCAGTGAGTTGCCGGGACAGGACGCTAACTATGGCTACACCTTC
TRBV29-1	TRBJ1-1	13	.	.	CSVEAGVNTEAFF	TGCAGCGTTGAAGCGGGAGTCAACACTGAAGCTTTCTTT
TRBV27	TRBJ2-1	17	once	.	CASQPLTGTALYNEQFF	TGTGCCAGCCAACCACTGACCGGGACTGCCCTCTACAATGAGCAGTTCTTC
TRBV27	TRBJ2-2	16	few	TRBD2	CASFQSGSRNTGELFF	TGTGCCAGCTTCCAGAGCGGGAGCCGAAACACCGGGGAGCTGTTTTTT
TRBV4-1	TRBJ1-1	14	.	.	CASSQGSTDTEAFF	TGCGCCAGCAGCCAAGGCAGTACAGACACTGAAGCTTTCTTT
TRBV3-1/TRBV3-2	TRBJ1-2	15	once	.	CASSPTTGRREGYTF	TGTGCCAGCAGTCCGACGACGGGACGCCGGGAGGGCTACACCTTC
TRBV28	TRBJ2-6	13	.	.	CASQVSGANVLTF	TGTGCCAGCCAGGTGTCTGGGGCCAACGTCCTGACTTTC
TRBV6-5	TRBJ2-1	14	.	TRBD2	CASSPGGNRDEQFF	TGTGCCAGCAGCCCGGGAGGGAATAGGGATGAGCAGTTCTTC
TRBV11-3	TRBJ2-1	15	few	TRBD2	CASSLGLAGGNEQFF	TGTGCCAGCAGCTTGGGACTAGCGGGGGGCAATGAGCAGTTCTTC